This T cell receptor (beta chain) came from a study of metastatic and nonmetastatic thyroid tumors. Study context: Repertoire comparisons spanned blood and tumor or nodule tissue from malignant and benign thyroid patients.

Study conclusions and caveats: Benign nodules were reported to have significantly lower TCR beta diversity than malignant thyroid tumors, in blood and tumor.

In the original workflow: To classify distant metastasis in papillary thyroid cancer, a model was built from CDR3 differences across clinicopathological groups. TCRdb recomputed clones from the PCR reads via MiXCR. The V and J calls were not made by the authors but by TCRdb's processing. The sample shows approximately 38,000 clones, around 26% of them seen only once. The CDR3 runs to 14 residues. Germline CDR1 reads SGHTA; CDR2 reads FQGNSA. Each patient came to thyroid surgery without any prior treatment (of any kind). Comments on this clone: Its antigen is unknown. The junction departs from germline at one end; a sequencing error may be responsible.

V and J are TRBV7-2 and TRBJ1-2; D is uncertain. The clonotype comes from a female donor with papillary thyroid cancer or a benign thyroid nodule (not recorded which). Some clones in this sample may be carry-over from other donors' samples. Sequencing was performed on blood. The CDR3 DNA sequence: TGTGCCAGCATCTTAGATTCAAACAATTATGGCTACACCTTC. Translated: CASILDSNNYGYTF.